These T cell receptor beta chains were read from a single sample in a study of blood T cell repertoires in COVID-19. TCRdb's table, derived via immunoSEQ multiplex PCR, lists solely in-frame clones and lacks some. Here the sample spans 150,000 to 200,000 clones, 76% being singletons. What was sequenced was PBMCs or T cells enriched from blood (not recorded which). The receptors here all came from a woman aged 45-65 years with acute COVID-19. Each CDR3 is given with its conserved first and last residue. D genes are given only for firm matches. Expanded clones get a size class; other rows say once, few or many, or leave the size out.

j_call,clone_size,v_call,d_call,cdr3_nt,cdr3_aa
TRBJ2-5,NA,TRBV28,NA,TGTGCCAGCAGTTTATTAGGGGTTCAAGAGACCCAGTACTTC,CASSLLGVQETQYF
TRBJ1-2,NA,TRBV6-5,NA,TGTGCCACCACTACGGGGGAGGTATATGGCTACACCTTC,CATTTGEVYGYTF
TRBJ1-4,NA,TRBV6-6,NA,TGTGCCAGCAGGGGAGGCGAAAAACTGTTTTTT,CASRGGEKLFF
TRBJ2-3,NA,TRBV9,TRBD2,TGTGCCAGCAGCGCCGGTTTGAGCGGGGTTGGAGATACGCAGTATTTT,CASSAGLSGVGDTQYF
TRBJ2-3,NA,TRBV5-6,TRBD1,TGTGCCAGCAGCTACCAGGACAGGGTTACTAATACGCAGTATTTT,CASSYQDRVTNTQYF
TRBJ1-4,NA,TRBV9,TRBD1,TGTGCCAGCAGCTTGGGACAGGGGCATGAAAAACTGTTTTTT,CASSLGQGHEKLFF
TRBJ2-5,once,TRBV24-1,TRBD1,TGTGCCACCAGCACAGGGGGTTTAGGGGAGACCCAGTACTTC,CATSTGGLGETQYF
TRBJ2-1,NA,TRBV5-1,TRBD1,TGCGCCAGCAGCTCACAGGGGGGTAACTACAATGAGCAGTTCTTC,CASSSQGGNYNEQFF
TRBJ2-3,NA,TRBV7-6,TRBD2,TGTGCCAGCAGCGCCCGCGGGACTAGCGGGGGGTTGACAGATACGCAGTATTTT,CASSARGTSGGLTDTQYF
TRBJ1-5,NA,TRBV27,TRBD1,TGTGCCAGCAGTTTAAGGTCCGGGACAGGGGGTCAGCCCCAGCATTTT,CASSLRSGTGGQPQHF
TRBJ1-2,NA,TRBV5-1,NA,TGCGCCAGCAGCTTCCAAGGGGCTAACTATGGCTACACCTTC,CASSFQGANYGYTF
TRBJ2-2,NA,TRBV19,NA,TGTGCCAGTAGGAGAGGCCCTACCACCGGGGAGCTGTTTTTT,CASRRGPTTGELFF
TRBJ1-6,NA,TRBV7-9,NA,TGTGCCAGCAGCTTAGTATCAGGACAGAATTCACCCCTCCACTTT,CASSLVSGQNSPLHF
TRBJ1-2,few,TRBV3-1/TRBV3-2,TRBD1,TGTGCCAGCAGCCAAGAGGTCCTTCTCACAGGGGGGAAGGGTGGCTACACCTTC,CASSQEVLLTGGKGGYTF
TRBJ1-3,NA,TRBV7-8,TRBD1,TGTGCCAGCAAAGAACAGGGGGACAGGGTTTTAGACACCATATATTTT,CASKEQGDRVLDTIYF
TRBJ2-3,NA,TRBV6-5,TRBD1,TGTGCCAGCAGTTACTGGGGGACAGAAAGGGGAGATACGCAGTATTTT,CASSYWGTERGDTQYF
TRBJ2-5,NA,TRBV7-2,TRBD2,TGTGCCAGCAGCTTACTACTAGCGGAAGAGACCCAGTACTTC,CASSLLLAEETQYF
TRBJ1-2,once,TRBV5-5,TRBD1,TGTGCCAGCAGCTGGGCAGGGGGTGGCTACACCTTC,CASSWAGGGYTF
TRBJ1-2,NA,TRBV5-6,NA,TGTGCCAGCAGCCTCGACTTGGATGGCTACACCTTC,CASSLDLDGYTF
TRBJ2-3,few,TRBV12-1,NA,TGTGCCAGCACGGAGGAGGATACGCAGTATTTT,CASTEEDTQYF
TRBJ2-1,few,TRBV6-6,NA,TGTGCCAGCACCCCACCCGGCGGAGGGAATGAGCAGTTCTTC,CASTPPGGGNEQFF
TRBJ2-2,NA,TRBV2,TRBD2,TGTGCCAGCAGGGGGAGACTAGCGGGGGAGAACACCGGGGAGCTGTTTTTT,CASRGRLAGENTGELFF
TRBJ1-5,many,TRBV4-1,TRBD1,TGCGCCAGCAGCCAAGAAGTTCAGGGACAGACGGTTTCAGCAGGTCAGCCCCAGCATTTT,CASSQEVQGQTVSAGQPQHF
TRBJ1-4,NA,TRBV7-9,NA,TGTGCCAGCAGCTTAGGCAGGGGAAATGAAAAACTGTTTTTT,CASSLGRGNEKLFF
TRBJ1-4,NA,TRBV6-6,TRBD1,TGTGCCAGCAGTTACCGAGGACAGGGCAATGAAAAACTGTTTTTT,CASSYRGQGNEKLFF
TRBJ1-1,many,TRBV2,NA,TGTGCCAGCAGTGACCTAGTTATCGGCACTGAAGCTTTCTTT,CASSDLVIGTEAFF
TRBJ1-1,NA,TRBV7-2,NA,TGTGCCAGCAGCTTTGAGACAGGGAACACTGAAGCTTTCTTT,CASSFETGNTEAFF
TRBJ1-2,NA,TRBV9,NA,TGTGCCAGCAGCGTAGTTCCAGGAAGCTATGGCTACACCTTC,CASSVVPGSYGYTF
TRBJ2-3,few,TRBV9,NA,TGTGCCAGCAGTTCCCGTGGAGGGCTCACAGATACGCAGTATTTT,CASSSRGGLTDTQYF
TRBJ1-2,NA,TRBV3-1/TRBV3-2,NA,TGTGCCAGCAGCCAAGTGGGGGGGGGCAGCTATGGCTACACCTTC,CASSQVGGGSYGYTF
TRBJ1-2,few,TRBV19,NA,TGTGCCACCTCCCCGGGATCTCGGATTTTCGGCTACACCTTC,CATSPGSRIFGYTF
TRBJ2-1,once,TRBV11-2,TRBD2,TGTGCCAGCAGCTTAGATGGCCTAGCGGGGGCACCGGGTGAGCAGTTCTTC,CASSLDGLAGAPGEQFF
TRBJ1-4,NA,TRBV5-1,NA,TGCGCCAGCAGCCACCCACTACAGGGTGAAAAACTGTTTTTT,CASSHPLQGEKLFF
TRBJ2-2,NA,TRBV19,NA,TGTGCCAGTTTGCGACGGACTGATACCGGGGAGCTGTTTTTT,CASLRRTDTGELFF
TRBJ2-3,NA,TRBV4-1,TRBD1,TGCGCCAGCAGCCAAGCCCAGGGGGATACAGATACGCAGTATTTT,CASSQAQGDTDTQYF
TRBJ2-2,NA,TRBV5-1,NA,TGCGCCAGCAGCTTCGTTACAGGCAACACCGGGGAGCTGTTTTTT,CASSFVTGNTGELFF
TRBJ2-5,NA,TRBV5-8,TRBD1,TGTGCCAGCAGCAGAGGACAGGGATTTCAAGAGACCCAGTACTTC,CASSRGQGFQETQYF
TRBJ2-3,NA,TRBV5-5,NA,TGTGCCAGCAGCTTCCTCCTCGTTAGCACAGATACGCAGTATTTT,CASSFLLVSTDTQYF
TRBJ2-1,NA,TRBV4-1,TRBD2,TGCGCCAGCAGCCAGGGACTAGCGGGGGTAGATGAGCAGTTCTTC,CASSQGLAGVDEQFF
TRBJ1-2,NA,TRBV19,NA,TGTGCCAGTACCCCGGAGGGCATGAGAGGCTACACCTTC,CASTPEGMRGYTF
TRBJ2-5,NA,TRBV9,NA,TGTGCCAGCAGCATAAGGGGGGGCAGCTCGGAGACCCAGTACTTC,CASSIRGGSSETQYF
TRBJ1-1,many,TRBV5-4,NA,TGTGCCAGCAGCAACACCGAGCAGGGGATGAACACTGAAGCTTTCTTT,CASSNTEQGMNTEAFF
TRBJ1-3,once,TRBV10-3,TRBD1,TGTGCCATCAGCGAGACAGGGTCCGGAAACACCATATATTTT,CAISETGSGNTIYF
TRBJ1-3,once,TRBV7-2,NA,TGTGCCAGCAGCTTAGCTTTCAGTCTCTCTGGAAACACCATATATTTT,CASSLAFSLSGNTIYF
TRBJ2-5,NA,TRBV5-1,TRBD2,TGCGCCAGCAGCTTGTTACAGGCGTCGGTAGCGGGTCCGCCAGAGACCCAGTACTTC,CASSLLQASVAGPPETQYF
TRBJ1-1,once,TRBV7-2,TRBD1,TGTGCCAGCAGCTTTACAGGGGGGAGAACTGAAGCTTTCTTT,CASSFTGGRTEAFF
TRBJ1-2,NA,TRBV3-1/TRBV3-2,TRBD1,TGTGCCAGCAGCCAAGATCCCACAGGGGGCGTAGGTGGCTACACCTTC,CASSQDPTGGVGGYTF
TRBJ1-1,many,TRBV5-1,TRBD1,TGCGCCAGCAGCTGGGGACAGGGGAACACTGAAGCTTTCTTT,CASSWGQGNTEAFF
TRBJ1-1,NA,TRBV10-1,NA,TGCGCCAGCAGGGGGACACTGAACACTGAAGCTTTCTTT,CASRGTLNTEAFF
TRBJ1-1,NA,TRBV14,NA,TGTGCCAGCAGCCAAGATGCGGGGGCGATAACCGATGAAGCTTTCTTT,CASSQDAGAITDEAFF
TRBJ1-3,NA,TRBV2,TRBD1,TGTGCCAGCAGTGGACAGGGGGCATTTGGAAACACCATATATTTT,CASSGQGAFGNTIYF
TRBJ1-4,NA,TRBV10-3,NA,TGTGCCATCAGTAACCAAGGTCGGGATGAAAAACTGTTTTTT,CAISNQGRDEKLFF
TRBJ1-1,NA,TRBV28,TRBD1,TGTGCCAGCAGTCGACAGGGGGCGATTTCTCGGGCTTTCTTT,CASSRQGAISRAFF
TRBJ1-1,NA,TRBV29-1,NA,TGCAGCTTCGTCTCCAGGGAAAGAACTGAAGCTTTCTTT,CSFVSRERTEAFF
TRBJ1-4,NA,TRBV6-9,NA,TGTGCCGCCCCCCGGAGGTATGAAAAACTGTTTTTT,CAAPRRYEKLFF
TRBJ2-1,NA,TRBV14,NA,TGTGCCAGCAGCTCGACACAGCGGGACATCTACAATGAGCAGTTCTTC,CASSSTQRDIYNEQFF
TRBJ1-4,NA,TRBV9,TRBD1,TGTGCCAGCAGCCCGGGACAGGGGACTGAAAAACTGTTTTTT,CASSPGQGTEKLFF
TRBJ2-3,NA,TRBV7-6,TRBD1,TGTGCCAGCAGCCAACGACAGGGATGGATGACAGATACGCAGTATTTT,CASSQRQGWMTDTQYF
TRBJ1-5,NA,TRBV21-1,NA,TGTGCCAGCAGCCTGGGCACAGGGGTTAATCAGCCCCAGCATTTT,CASSLGTGVNQPQHF
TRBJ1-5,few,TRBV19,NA,TGTGCCAGTAGTATAGTTGGGGAGAAGCCCCAGCATTTT,CASSIVGEKPQHF